This TCR beta chain was observed in a study of T cells in Graves' hyperthyroidism and ophthalmopathy. Patients aged 18 to 65 had newly diagnosed hyperthyroidism lasting under 2 months. Exclusions: uncontrolled infection, other autoimmune disease, pregnancy, lactation. Isolation of PBMCs was performed on roughly 9 ml fresh peripheral blood. CDR3 length: 15 amino acids. Germline V gene data show CDR1 as ENHRY and CDR2 as SYGVKD. RNA transcripts were the template for amplifying TCR beta CDR3 regions. The TCR CDR3 first-round RT-PCR relied on the HTBI primer set. A single record per CDR3 protein comes from TCRdb applying MiXCR to the multiplex PCR reads. The sample has hundreds of thousands of distinct CDR3 sequences; 35% to 45% are singletons.

This clonotype was sampled from a man younger than 30 with Graves' hyperthyroidism. The sequencing sample was made of blood. The V and J genes are TRBV10-3 and TRBJ2-7, with a possible D match to TRBD2 (5 bases). For the CDR3, the DNA is TGTGTTTCTGTCATCGGGGTTGGGCGAGTTGACGAGCAGTACTTC. Its translation: CVSVIGVGRVDEQYF.